This passage covers 25 T cell receptor beta chains from one sample sequenced in a study of cytomegalovirus exposure and HLA in healthy donors. Researchers ran the PCR with 60 Vbeta and 13 Jbeta primers. Data came from immunoSEQ multiplex PCR; TCRdb stores just in-frame clones and leaves some out. This sample yields about 73,000 clones, of which around 67% are seen a single time; 6.9% belongs to the top ten. The sequenced material came from PBMCs. The source is a woman aged 50 to 60 in good health and CMV-seropositive.

On this clone itself: At one end, the junction sequence differs from germline, possibly due to a read error. The J gene is TRBJ2-3, the V gene TRBV7-9, with TRBD2 identical over 7 bases. The CDR3 is 15 amino acids. Germline V gene sequence: CDR1 SEHNR, CDR2 FQNEAQ (reference sequence). CDR3 region: CSSSFTGGNTDTQYF. The DNA of the CDR3 is TGTTCCAGCAGCTTTACGGGGGGAAACACAGATACGCAGTATTTT.

This clone was found a few times. V is TRBV10-3 and J is TRBJ1-1; D is ambiguous. This CDR3 spans 13 amino acids. With 4 bases removed from V and 6 bases from J, the gap between germline ends came to 12 bases. Per the germline V gene, CDR1 is ENHRY and CDR2 is SYGVKD. The CDR3 loop is CAISGAGGAEAFF. In DNA form, the CDR3 reads TGTGCCATCAGTGGTGCAGGCGGGGCTGAAGCTTTCTTT.

The CDR3 sequence is CASSETDRGGNQPQHF. CDR3 bases: TGTGCCAGCAGCGAAACTGACAGGGGTGGCAATCAGCCCCAGCATTTT. The V gene is TRBV7-9, the J gene TRBJ1-5, with TRBD1 matching over 8 bases. The CDR3 is 16 amino acids. Germline CDR1 SEHNR, CDR2 FQNEAQ (reference sequence). The V and J ends lost 5 bases and 2 bases, in that order; junction bases with no gene match: 8.

The chain has TRBV9 and TRBJ2-2; 10 nucleotides agree with TRBD1. CDR3 length: 15 residues. CDR1 and CDR2 (germline): SGDLS, YYNGEE. J lost 6 bases, V lost 4 bases, and 6 bases had no gene match. The CDR3 region is CASSRQGANSGELFF. CDR3 sequence (DNA): TGTGCCAGCAGCCGACAGGGGGCTAATTCCGGGGAGCTGTTTTTT.

This clone showed up just a few times. The J gene is TRBJ1-1, the V gene TRBV28, with D perhaps TRBD1 (5 bases). V gave up 7 bases and J gave up 3 bases, with 12 bases separating them. This CDR3 is 13 amino acids long. Germline-derived CDR1 and CDR2 are MDHEN and SYDVKM. The CDR3 loop is CASISRGYTEAFF. The CDR3 nucleotides are TGTGCCAGCATCTCTCGGGGGTACACTGAAGCTTTCTTT.

The gene calls are TRBV9 and TRBJ1-6; 9 nucleotides align to TRBD1. Trimming took 4 bases from V and 2 from J; bases not matched to a gene: 16. CDR1 is SGDLS, CDR2 YYNGEE, per germline. The CDR3 is made up of 20 amino acids. The CDR3 DNA follows: TGTGCCAGCAGCTCCCCGTCGCGGGACAGGGCTTCCCCCTATAATTCACCCCTCCACTTT. It specifies CASSSPSRDRASPYNSPLHF.

The chain carries TRBV7-3 and TRBJ2-1; D possibly corresponds to TRBD2 (7 bases). Trimming left V 0 bases short and J 4 bases short, with 10 bases between. The CDR3 length is 15 residues. Germline V CDR1 and CDR2: SGHTA, FQGTGA. The CDR3 is CASSLTGGRYNEQFF. CDR3 coding DNA: TGTGCCAGCAGCTTAACGGGGGGGCGATACAATGAGCAGTTCTTC.

This clone was seen only a few times. The chain uses TRBV28 and TRBJ1-2, with no clear D. From germline, CDR1 is MDHEN and CDR2 SYDVKM. This CDR3 is 12 amino acids long. Between the trimmed V and J ends, which lost 4 bases and 3 bases, there was a span of 6 bases. The CDR3 is CASSYAYYGYTF. The CDR3 DNA reads as TGTGCCAGCAGTTATGCGTACTATGGCTACACCTTC.

J is TRBJ2-7 and V is TRBV6-1; 12 positions match TRBD1. Germline CDR1 is MNHNS and CDR2 is SASEGT. V was pared by 1 base and J by 7 bases, with 8 bases of the junction left unmatched. CDR3 size: 16 residues. The CDR3 DNA sequence: TGTGCCAGCAGTGAAGGAGAAGGGACAGGGGGCAAAGAGCAGTACGTC. Its translation: CASSEGEGTGGKEQYV.

This rearrangement joins TRBV28 to TRBJ2-4; 10 bases are shared with TRBD2. Germline CDR1 is MDHEN and CDR2 is SYDVKM. The CDR3 is made up of 17 amino acids. The V segment lost 8 bases and the J segment 3 bases; nucleotides outside the gene matches: 13. CDR3 protein: CASHPWVSGGYKNIQYF. The CDR3 bases are TGTGCCAGCCATCCATGGGTTAGCGGGGGGTACAAAAACATTCAGTACTTC.

The chain recombines TRBV28 with TRBJ2-5, with D perhaps matching TRBD2 (6 bases). Per the germline V gene, CDR1 is MDHEN and CDR2 is SYDVKM. The CDR3 runs 13 residues. Trimming stripped 6 bases from V and 8 bases from J, with 16 bases between. The CDR3 DNA sequence: TGTGCCAGCAGGACGGGACTCCTCCAAACCCAGTACTTC. This gives the protein CASRTGLLQTQYF.

The chain joins TRBV15 to TRBJ1-1; D is perhaps TRBD1 (5 bases). V was shortened by 6 bases and J by 3 bases, with 11 bases between the two germline ends. The CDR3 is 13 residues long. Germline CDR1 is LNHNV and CDR2 is YYDKDF (reference sequence). CDR3 residues: CATSFRVDTEAFF. Here the CDR3 DNA reads TGTGCCACCAGTTTCAGGGTCGACACTGAAGCTTTCTTT.

The count of this clone is one. The rearrangement joins TRBV10-2 to TRBJ2-7; 10 bases fit TRBD1. The V gene end was trimmed by 3 bases and the J gene end by 6 bases; junction bases not matched to a gene: 11. Germline loops: CDR1 WSHSY, CDR2 SAAADI. CDR3 size: 16 residues. CDR3 sequence reads: CASSDDSGQGIGEQYF. In nucleotides, the CDR3 is TGCGCCAGCAGTGACGACTCGGGACAGGGGATTGGCGAGCAGTACTTC.

This clone is medium-sized (0.01 to 0.1%) within its sample. The rearrangement links TRBV6-4 to TRBJ2-1, with TRBD1 matching over 8 bases. The CDR3 has 15 residues. Trimming at V came to 0 bases and at J to 8 bases, leaving 6 bases not matched to a gene. Germline V gives CDR1 MRHNA, CDR2 SNTAGT. For the CDR3, the DNA is TGTGCCAGCAGTGACTCCACAGGGGGGCCAGATGAGCAGTTCTTC. It encodes CASSDSTGGPDEQFF.

The chain combines TRBV6-5 with TRBJ1-1, with TRBD1 identical over 8 bases. With V trimmed by 10 bases and J by 1 base, 8 bases remained unmatched. The germline CDR1 and CDR2 sequences are MNHEY and SVGAGI. The CDR3 length is 14 residues. CDR3 sequence (DNA): TGTGCCACCTTGCTTGGACAGGGGAACACTGAAGCTTTCTTT. Amino acid sequence: CATLLGQGNTEAFF.

The chain uses TRBV11-2 and TRBJ1-1; 8 nucleotides match TRBD1. J lost 5 bases, V lost 6 bases, and 8 bases had no gene match. The germline V gene has CDR1 SGHAT and CDR2 FQNNGV. The CDR3 sequence is 14 residues long. The CDR3 sequence: CASSLSTGGTEAFF. Written as DNA, the CDR3 is TGTGCCAGCAGTTTGAGTACAGGGGGGACTGAAGCTTTCTTT.

The chain carries TRBV7-9 and TRBJ2-5, with 9 positions matching TRBD1. Germline assignment: CDR1 SEHNR and CDR2 FQNEAQ (reference sequence). The CDR3 covers 14 residues. CDR3 DNA sequence: TGTTCCACCCTGTGGGACAGGGAAAGAGAGACCCAGTACTTC. Protein product: CSTLWDRERETQYF.

The chain employs TRBV5-1 and TRBJ1-2, with 8 nucleotides matching TRBD1. The CDR3 has 14 amino acids. The germline V gene encodes CDR1 SGHRS and CDR2 YFSETQ. V shed 4 bases, J shed 5 bases, and the junction held 7 bases outside the gene matches. This chain's CDR3 is CASSQTGGGYGYTF. CDR3 coding DNA: TGCGCCAGCAGCCAAACAGGGGGGGGATATGGCTACACCTTC.

This clone was found once. The chain combines TRBV19 with TRBJ1-2; 7 nucleotides agree with TRBD1. There are 14 residues in the CDR3. Looked up from germline, CDR1 is LNHDA and CDR2 is SQIVND (reference sequence). Trimming removed 2 bases from V and 4 bases from J; junction bases left unmatched: 4. The CDR3 DNA sequence: TGTGCCAGTAGTATAACACAGGGGAGCTATGGCTACACCTTC. It is translated as CASSITQGSYGYTF.

This rearrangement joins TRBV21-1 to TRBJ1-5; no DNA check was done on the table's D call, TRBD1. TRBV21-1 constitutes a pseudogene. The CDR3 extends over 16 amino acids. The CDR3 nucleotides are TGTGCCAGCAGCAGTAAACAGGGGGCTGGGAATCAGCCCCAGCATTTT. Residues: CASSSKQGAGNQPQHF.

This chain joins TRBV27 and TRBJ2-5; 10 bases align to TRBD2. The CDR3 covers 13 residues. Germline V gene data show CDR1 as MNHEY and CDR2 as SMNVEV (reference sequence). V lost 8 bases to trimming and J lost 9 bases; unmatched junction nucleotides: 9. CDR3 sequence (DNA): TGTGCCAGCCGTAGAGCGGGGGGGATGGCCCAGTACTTC. The encoded protein is CASRRAGGMAQYF.

In its sample, this clone was seen once. This chain connects TRBV10-3 to TRBJ1-2; 7 bases are a match to TRBD1. CDR1 ENHRY and CDR2 SYGVKD come from the germline V gene. V dropped 3 bases and J dropped 6; count of bases not matched to a gene: 4. The CDR3 is made up of 13 amino acids. In DNA form, the CDR3 reads TGTGCCATCAGTGATGAGGGGGCGGATGGCTACACCTTC. Translating gives CAISDEGADGYTF.

The chain employs TRBV7-9 and TRBJ2-3; maybe TRBD1 (6 bases). This CDR3 region has 16 residues. The germline V gene encodes CDR1 SEHNR and CDR2 FQNEAQ (reference sequence). The ends were cut back, 5 bases at V and 3 bases at J, with 18 bases in the middle. DNA for the CDR3: TGTGCCAGCAGCCCAGGACAGACGGTAGGGACAGATACGCAGTATTTT. This sequence encodes CASSPGQTVGTDTQYF. Filled out from reference TRBV7-9 and TRBJ2-3, the complete variable domain reads DTGVSQNPRHKITKRGQNVTFRCDPISEHNRLYWYRQTLGQGPEFLTYFQNEAQLEKSRLLSDRFSAERPKGSFSTLEIQRTEQGDSAMYLCASSPGQTVGTDTQYFGPGTRLTVL.

The chain employs TRBV5-1 and TRBJ2-5; TRBD1 agrees at 9 bases. Trimming took 1 base from V and 2 from J; bases not matched to a gene: 3. The germline V gene has CDR1 SGHRS and CDR2 YFSETQ. The CDR3 is made up of 15 amino acids. The CDR3 spells CASSLSGTGQETQYF. CDR3 sequence (DNA): TGCGCCAGCAGCTTGTCCGGGACAGGGCAAGAGACCCAGTACTTC.

The count of this clone is one. The CDR3 sequence is CASSRRTSGFQETQYF. CDR3 coding DNA: TGCGCCAGCAGCCGTAGGACTAGCGGATTCCAAGAGACCCAGTACTTC. This rearrangement joins TRBV5-1 to TRBJ2-5; TRBD2 agrees at 10 bases. Trimming at V came to 4 bases and at J to 1 base, leaving 7 bases not matched to a gene. This CDR3 comprises 16 residues. Germline CDR1 SGHRS, CDR2 YFSETQ.